This TCR beta chain emerged from a study of cytomegalovirus exposure and HLA in healthy donors. Primers: 60 Vbeta forward and 13 Jbeta reverse. This table comes from immunoSEQ multiplex PCR, and its TCRdb copy is limited to in-frame clones, with some not included. In the table there are 90,000 to 150,000 clones, approximately 76% of which are singletons. General study points: Some highly shared sequence variants likely arose as a pipeline artifact. DRB1 showed the most TCR associations and HLA-C the fewest in a later analysis, as rates varied by HLA locus.

The donors were healthy bone marrow donors. Regarding this clone: Its antigen is undetermined.

V shed 5 bases, J shed 10 bases, and the junction held 11 bases outside the gene matches. This CDR3 has 16 residues. CDR1 and CDR2 (germline): SEHNR, FQNEAQ (reference sequence). The genes are TRBV7-9 and TRBJ2-1, with TRBD2 matching over 13 bases. The source of this sequence is a man in his forties or fifties in good health and CMV-seropositive. Input material: PBMCs. The CDR3 spells CASSLLLGLAGWEQFF. DNA of the CDR3: TGTGCCAGCAGCCTACTCCTGGGACTAGCGGGATGGGAGCAGTTCTTC.